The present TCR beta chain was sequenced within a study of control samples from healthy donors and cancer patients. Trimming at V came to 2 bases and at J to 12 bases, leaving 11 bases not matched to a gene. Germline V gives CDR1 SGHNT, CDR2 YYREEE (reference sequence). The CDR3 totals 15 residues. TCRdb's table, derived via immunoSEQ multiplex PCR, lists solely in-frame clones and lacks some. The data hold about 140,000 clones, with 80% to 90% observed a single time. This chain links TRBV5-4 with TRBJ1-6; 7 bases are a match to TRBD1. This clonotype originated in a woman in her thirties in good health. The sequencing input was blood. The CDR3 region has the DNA TGTGCCAGCAGCTTTGACCTGACAGGGTCGGAACCCCTCCACTTT. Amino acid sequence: CASSFDLTGSEPLHF. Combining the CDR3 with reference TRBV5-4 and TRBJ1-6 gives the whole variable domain ETGVTQSPTHLIKTRGQQVTLRCSSQSGHNTVSWYQQALGQGPQFIFQYYREEENGRGNFPPRFSGLQFPNYSSELNVNALELDDSALYLCASSFDLTGSEPLHFGNGTRLTVT.